One and the same sample provided the 14 T cell receptor beta chains below, sequenced in a study of blood T cell repertoires in COVID-19. Assay: immunoSEQ multiplex PCR; the TCRdb copy retains only in-frame clones and omits some. The repertoire holds over 250,000 clones, around 86% seen once, with roughly 2.1% in the top ten. Sequences were obtained from peripheral blood. These receptors were obtained from a man aged 50-59 years with acute or convalescent COVID-19.

The chain is built from TRBV7-9 and TRBJ1-1, with a possible D match to TRBD1 (5 bases). This CDR3 has 14 residues. Trimming pared 1 base from V and 5 bases from J, leaving 11 bases between. The germline V gene has CDR1 SEHNR and CDR2 FQNEAQ (reference sequence). The CDR3 reads CASSLVGGLTEAFF. The CDR3 DNA reads TGTGCCAGCAGCTTAGTGGGGGGTTTGACTGAAGCTTTCTTT.

The chain combines TRBV12-3 or TRBV12-4 with TRBJ1-1, with D unclear. This CDR3 has 12 amino acids. The V gene lost 5 bases and the J gene lost 11 bases, with 15 bases spanning the gap. CDR3 amino acids: CASSGGGKVAFF. The DNA of the CDR3 is TGTGCCAGCAGTGGCGGAGGTAAAGTGGCTTTCTTT.

V gene TRBV19 combines with J gene TRBJ1-1; the D is unclear. CDR1 is LNHDA and CDR2 is SQIVND in the germline V gene (reference sequence). Trimming left V 7 bases short and J 2 bases short, with 11 bases between. CDR3 length: 13 amino acids. The CDR3 here is CASTATHNTEAFF. As DNA, the CDR3 is TGTGCCAGTACCGCAACACATAACACTGAAGCTTTCTTT.

The V call is TRBV27, the J call TRBJ2-7; 7 bases are shared with TRBD1. The CDR3 sequence is 11 residues long. V lost 6 bases, J lost 11 bases, and 7 bases stayed unmatched. The germline V gene has CDR1 MNHEY and CDR2 SMNVEV (reference sequence). CDR3 bases: TGTGCCAGCAGCCGAGGGACAGCTGAGTACTTC. Translated, it gives CASSRGTAEYF.

CDR3 DNA: TGTGCCAGCAGCTCTTCAGTACATTCACCCCTCCACTTT. It yields the protein CASSSSVHSPLHF. The chain carries TRBV7-2 and TRBJ1-6, with D hard to call. The CDR3 has 13 amino acids. Germline values: CDR1 SGHTA, CDR2 FQGNSA. V lost 4 bases and J 8 bases, leaving 9 bases between the germline ends.

The V gene is TRBV11-1, the J gene TRBJ2-2; no clear D. This CDR3 has 14 residues. V gave up 1 base and J gave up 7 bases, with 10 bases separating them. Germline assignment: CDR1 SGHAT and CDR2 FQDESV (reference sequence). The CDR3 reads CASSLGPTSGELFF. The CDR3 nucleotides read TGTGCCAGCAGCTTAGGGCCAACCAGCGGGGAGCTGTTTTTT.

The chain joins TRBV24-1 to TRBJ2-5, with TRBD2 identical over 15 bases. The CDR3 runs 16 residues. With V trimmed by 3 bases and J by 5 bases, 3 bases remained unmatched. In germline, CDR1 is KGHDR, CDR2 SFDVKD. The CDR3 loop is CATSDPGTSGGETQYF. CDR3 nucleotides: TGTGCCACCAGTGATCCCGGGACTAGCGGGGGGGAGACCCAGTACTTC.

The chain links TRBV11-2 to TRBJ2-3, with 8 bases lining up with TRBD2. Looked up from germline, CDR1 is SGHAT and CDR2 is FQNNGV. This CDR3 is built from 18 residues. V was pared by 3 bases and J by 1 base, with 12 bases of the junction left unmatched. The CDR3 protein is CASSFLWGRRGGTDTQYF. CDR3 nucleotide sequence: TGTGCCAGCAGCTTCTTATGGGGTAGGCGGGGGGGCACAGATACGCAGTATTTT.

The rearrangement joins TRBV2 to TRBJ2-2; TRBD2 is a possible D gene (5 bases). Germline V gene sequence: CDR1 SNHLY, CDR2 FYNNEI. Trimming cost V 6 bases and J 3 bases, with 14 bases left between them. The CDR3 spans 15 residues. The CDR3 region is CASRSTGMDTGELFF. CDR3 coding DNA: TGTGCCAGCAGGTCCACCGGGATGGACACCGGGGAGCTGTTTTTT.

This clone was recorded a few times. The V call is TRBV5-1, the J call TRBJ2-3, with D perhaps matching TRBD1 (5 bases). With 3 bases removed from V and 0 bases from J, the gap between germline ends came to 11 bases. Germline V gene data show CDR1 as SGHRS and CDR2 as YFSETQ. The CDR3 sequence is 15 residues long. CDR3 nucleotides: TGCGCCAGCAGCTGGCAGTCAGGGAGCACAGATACGCAGTATTTT. It translates to CASSWQSGSTDTQYF.

The rearrangement uses TRBV30 and TRBJ2-7; 7 positions match TRBD1. V lost 1 base and J lost 1; bases outside the gene matches: 1. This CDR3 is 13 amino acids long. Germline V gene sequence: CDR1 GTSNPN, CDR2 SVGIG (reference sequence). CDR3 bases: TGTGCCTGGAGTGGACAGGGTTCCTACGAGCAGTACTTC. Residues: CAWSGQGSYEQYF.

This clone appeared a single time. The chain joins TRBV18 to TRBJ2-3, with D possibly being TRBD2 (5 bases). Germline CDR1 and CDR2: KGHSH and LQKENI. The CDR3 spans 15 residues. V lost 2 bases and J 8 bases, leaving 17 bases between the germline ends. The CDR3 protein is CASSPASQVGGTQYF. The CDR3 DNA follows: TGTGCCAGCTCACCAGCCAGCCAGGTCGGAGGTACGCAGTATTTT.

The chain has TRBV7-9 and TRBJ2-1, with TRBD2 matching over 8 bases. Unmatched junction bases numbered 11, after V lost 5 bases and J lost 8 bases. There are 15 residues in the CDR3. The V gene's germline CDR1 is SEHNR and CDR2 FQNEAQ (reference sequence). The CDR3 DNA follows: TGTGCCAGCAGCCCCCGGGGGGGGGTCATGGATGAGCAGTTCTTC. Translating gives CASSPRGGVMDEQFF.

The rearrangement uses TRBV23-1 and TRBJ2-2; maybe TRBD2 (5 bases). TRBV23-1 is given ORF status, its function remaining uncertain. The CDR3 runs to 14 residues. The germline V and J ends were trimmed by 4 bases and 6 bases, with 12 bases remaining between them. CDR3 protein: CASSRAGGAGELFF. For the CDR3, the DNA is TGCGCCAGCAGTCGGGCAGGAGGAGCCGGGGAGCTGTTTTTT.